This T cell receptor beta chain is from a study of early T cells in non-severe SARS-CoV-2 infection. Overall study context: Unsorted whole-blood RNA was sequenced in bulk, leaving chains unpaired.

Individual cDNA molecules were tagged with unique molecular identifiers, the study reported. TCRdb reprocessed the 5' RACE reads with MiXCR, giving one entry per CDR3 protein. The table has over 50,000 distinct CDR3 sequences, approximately 8% seen once. The CDR3 extends over 13 amino acids. Trimming pared 4 bases from V and 5 bases from J, leaving 10 bases between. The V gene's germline CDR1 is MGHRA and CDR2 YSYEKL. The sequencing sample was made of whole blood. The source is an adult who was a healthcare worker with PCR-confirmed SARS-CoV-2 infection or an uninfected control (not recorded which). The V gene is TRBV4-1, the J gene TRBJ2-3; D remains unclear. CDR3 region: CASSPRRGDTQYF. CDR3 DNA sequence: TGCGCCAGCAGCCCCAGGAGAGGAGATACGCAGTATTTT.